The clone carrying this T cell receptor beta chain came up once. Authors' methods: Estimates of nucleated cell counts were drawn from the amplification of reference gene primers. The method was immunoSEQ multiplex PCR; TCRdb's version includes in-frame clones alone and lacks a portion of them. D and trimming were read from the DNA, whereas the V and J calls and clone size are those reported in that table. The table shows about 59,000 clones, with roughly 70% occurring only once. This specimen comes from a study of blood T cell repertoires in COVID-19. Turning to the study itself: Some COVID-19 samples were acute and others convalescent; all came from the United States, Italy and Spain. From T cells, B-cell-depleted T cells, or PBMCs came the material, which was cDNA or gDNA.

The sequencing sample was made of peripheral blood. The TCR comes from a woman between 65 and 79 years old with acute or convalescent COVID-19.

The CDR3 region is CASSPDRGRGPYF. The DNA of the CDR3 is TGTGCCAGCAGTCCAGACAGGGGGCGCGGGCCGTACTTC. The chain is built from TRBV5-4 and TRBJ2-7; 10 bases match TRBD1. The germline gives CDR1 SGHNT, CDR2 YYREEE (reference sequence). The CDR3 loop spans 13 amino acids. V trimming: 5 bases; J trimming: 12 bases; junction bases outside the gene matches: 11. The full variable domain, its missing parts supplied by reference TRBV5-4 and TRBJ2-7, is ETGVTQSPTHLIKTRGQQVTLRCSSQSGHNTVSWYQQALGQGPQFIFQYYREEENGRGNFPPRFSGLQFPNYSSELNVNALELDDSALYLCASSPDRGRGPYFGPGTRLTVT.